This T cell receptor (beta chain) was sequenced for a study of blood T cells in healthy people across ages. Study observations and caveats: Age showed a roughly linear inverse relationship with TCR beta diversity per million T cells.

Unmatched junction bases numbered 9, after V lost 5 bases and J lost 5 bases. Germline lookup yields CDR1 SEHNR and CDR2 FQNEAQ (reference sequence). This CDR3 has 15 residues. As to this clonotype: The antigen is undetermined.

The second PCR ran roughly 6 to 11 cycles with a sample-barcoded 5' primer and J-beta primers. One entry per CDR3 protein results from TCRdb running MiXCR on the 5' RACE reads. Of 2 million or so distinct CDR3 sequences in the sample, around 50% were seen once. The sample providers were healthy Caucasian people from Russia, aged roughly 6 to 95. Researchers collected roughly 9.8 milliliters of peripheral blood from every single donor. The TCR was taken from a woman aged 40 to 49 in good health. The V and J genes are TRBV7-9 and TRBJ2-1; 7 positions agree with TRBD2. Material: blood. CDR3 DNA sequence: TGTGCCAGCAGCCCCTGGGGGGGGGTCCACAATGAGCAGTTCTTC. Residues: CASSPWGGVHNEQFF.